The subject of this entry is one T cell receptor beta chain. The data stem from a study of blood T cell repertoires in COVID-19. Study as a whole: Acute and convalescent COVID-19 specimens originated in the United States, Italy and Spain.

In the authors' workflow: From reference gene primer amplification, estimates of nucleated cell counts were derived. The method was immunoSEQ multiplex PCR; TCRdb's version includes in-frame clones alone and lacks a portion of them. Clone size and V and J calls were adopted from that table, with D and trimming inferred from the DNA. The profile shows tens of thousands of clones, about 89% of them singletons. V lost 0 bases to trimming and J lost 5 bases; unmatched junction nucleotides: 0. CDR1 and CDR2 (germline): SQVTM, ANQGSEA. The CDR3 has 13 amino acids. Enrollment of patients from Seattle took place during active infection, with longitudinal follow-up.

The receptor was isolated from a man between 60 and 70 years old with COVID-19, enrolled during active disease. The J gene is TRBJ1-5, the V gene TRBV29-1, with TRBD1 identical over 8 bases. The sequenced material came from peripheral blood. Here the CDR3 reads CSVEEQGDQPQHF. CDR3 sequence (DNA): TGCAGCGTTGAAGAACAGGGGGATCAGCCCCAGCATTTT.